This T cell receptor (beta chain) came from a study of blood T cells in healthy people across ages. Overall study context: Template switching retrieved approximately one barcoded beta molecule for each two T cells.

Every sample yielded at least 6 million isolated PBMCs. This clonotype was observed a handful of times. In germline, CDR1 is LGHDT, CDR2 YNNKEL (reference sequence). This CDR3 is built from 15 residues. V lost 6 bases and J lost 5; bases outside the gene matches: 7. Alongside a J-beta primer mix, a sample-barcoded 5' primer served in a second PCR lasting roughly 7 to 11 cycles. MiXCR, applied by TCRdb to the 5' RACE reads, yields one record per CDR3 protein. This table holds about 640,000 distinct CDR3 sequences, about 54% found once. The rearrangement uses TRBV3-1 and TRBJ2-3; 11 nucleotides align to TRBD2. Material: blood. The TCR comes from a man aged 60 to 69 in good health. The CDR3 loop is CASRETSGAGDTQYF. The CDR3 nucleotides read TGTGCCAGCAGGGAGACTAGCGGGGCGGGAGATACGCAGTATTTT.